The 24 T cell receptor beta chains below all came from one sample that was sequenced in a study of control samples from healthy donors and cancer patients. Sequenced by immunoSEQ multiplex PCR; TCRdb stores in-frame clones only, minus some. The sample shows approximately 97,000 clones, 80% to 90% of them seen only once. Sequencing was performed on blood. The source of these receptors is a man aged 25-40 years in good health.

The rearrangement uses TRBV10-3 and TRBJ2-5; TRBD2 matches at 14 bases. The J segment lost 2 bases and the V segment lost 6 bases, leaving 5 bases of the junction unmatched. Germline assignment: CDR1 ENHRY and CDR2 SYGVKD. The CDR3 is 16 amino acids. In nucleotides, the CDR3 is TGTGCCATCAGCCCGGGACTAGCGGGAGAACAAGAGACCCAGTACTTC. Translation: CAISPGLAGEQETQYF.

This chain links TRBV7-9 with TRBJ2-7; maybe TRBD1 (5 bases). V was trimmed by 5 bases and J by 3 bases, leaving 14 bases between them. This CDR3 spans 14 amino acids. Germline V gene sequence: CDR1 SEHNR, CDR2 FQNEAQ (reference sequence). The CDR3 sequence: CASSPFQGSYEQYF. The CDR3 region has the DNA TGTGCCAGCAGCCCCTTTCAGGGAAGCTACGAGCAGTACTTC.

The chain uses TRBV5-5 and TRBJ2-7; 8 bases match TRBD1. The CDR3 is made up of 13 amino acids. Germline lookup yields CDR1 SGHKS and CDR2 YYEKEE (reference sequence). With V trimmed by 4 bases and J by 5 bases, 5 bases remained unmatched. The CDR3 DNA is TGTGCCAGCAGCCGACAGGGGACCCACGAGCAGTACTTC. Translation: CASSRQGTHEQYF.

The chain's CDR3 is CASPSGSTDTQYF. As DNA, the CDR3 is TGTGCCAGCCCAAGCGGGAGTACAGATACGCAGTATTTT. J is TRBJ2-3 and V is TRBV7-9, with 8 positions matching TRBD2. Germline V gene data show CDR1 as SEHNR and CDR2 as FQNEAQ (reference sequence). Trimming cost V 8 bases and J 3 bases; bases outside gene matches: 4. The CDR3 is made up of 13 amino acids. The full variable domain, its missing parts supplied by reference TRBV7-9 and TRBJ2-3, is DTGVSQNPRHKITKRGQNVTFRCDPISEHNRLYWYRQTLGQGPEFLTYFQNEAQLEKSRLLSDRFSAERPKGSFSTLEIQRTEQGDSAMYLCASPSGSTDTQYFGPGTRLTVL.

The chain recombines TRBV29-1 with TRBJ1-5, with 7 bases aligning to TRBD1. V dropped 7 bases and J dropped 3; count of bases not matched to a gene: 6. CDR1 SQVTM and CDR2 ANQGSEA come from the germline V gene. There are 13 residues in the CDR3. CDR3 sequence (DNA): TGCAGCGCTGGGACAGATTACAATCAGCCCCAGCATTTT. As protein: CSAGTDYNQPQHF.

The V gene is TRBV7-9, the J gene TRBJ2-5, with D possibly matching TRBD1 (6 bases). Between the trimmed V and J ends, which lost 3 bases and 1 base, there was a span of 9 bases. Germline CDR1 and CDR2: SEHNR and FQNEAQ (reference sequence). This CDR3 is 14 amino acids long. Here the CDR3 DNA reads TGTGCCAGCAGCTTCGTAGGGGGCCAAGAGACCCAGTACTTC. Translation: CASSFVGGQETQYF.

The chain has TRBV5-1 and TRBJ2-7; 11 positions match TRBD2. Per germline, CDR1 SGHRS and CDR2 YFSETQ. V was pared by 2 bases and J by 4 bases, with 8 bases of the junction left unmatched. CDR3 length: 16 residues. CDR3 coding DNA: TGCGCCAGCAGCTTCGAAACTAGCGGGAGTGGGTACGAGCAGTACTTC. It is translated as CASSFETSGSGYEQYF.

V usage is TRBV7-2 and J usage is TRBJ2-1; D gene ambiguous. CDR1 is SGHTA and CDR2 is FQGNSA in the germline V gene. V was shortened by 1 base and J by 10 bases, with 11 bases between the two germline ends. The CDR3 spans 13 residues. For the CDR3, the DNA is TGTGCCAGCAGCTTAGGGGCTCGGCGGGAGCAGTTCTTC. It specifies CASSLGARREQFF. Drawing the rest from reference TRBV7-2 and TRBJ2-1, the complete variable domain is GAGVSQSPSNKVTEKGKDVELRCDPISGHTALYWYRQSLGQGLEFLIYFQGNSAPDKSGLPSDRFSAERTGGSVSTLTIQRTQQEDSAVYLCASSLGARREQFFGPGTRLTVL.

The chain combines TRBV28 with TRBJ2-2; TRBD2 aligns across 7 bases. The CDR3 extends over 16 amino acids. The J segment lost 1 base and the V segment lost 0 bases, leaving 2 bases of the junction unmatched. Germline values: CDR1 MDHEN, CDR2 SYDVKM. The CDR3 loop is CASSLWLAGNTGELFF. CDR3 coding DNA: TGTGCCAGCAGTTTATGGTTAGCGGGGAACACCGGGGAGCTGTTTTTT.

This sequence joins TRBV27 and TRBJ1-1; TRBD1 is a possible D gene (5 bases). There are 14 residues in the CDR3. Germline lookup yields CDR1 MNHEY and CDR2 SMNVEV (reference sequence). V shed 6 bases and J shed 6 bases, with 17 bases lying between them. CDR3 DNA sequence: TGTGCCAGCAGCCCCGACAGCCTCCCTGCTGAAGCTTTCTTT. This translates into CASSPDSLPAEAFF.

The chain uses TRBV19 and TRBJ1-2, with TRBD1 matching 9 bases. The CDR3 consists of 13 residues. V lost 8 bases to trimming and J lost 3 bases; unmatched junction nucleotides: 4. CDR1 is LNHDA, CDR2 SQIVND, per germline (reference sequence). The CDR3: CASGGQGHYGYTF. The CDR3 DNA is TGTGCCAGTGGGGGACAGGGTCACTATGGCTACACCTTC.

The J gene is TRBJ1-1, the V gene TRBV28, with a possible D match to TRBD1 (6 bases). The length of the CDR3 is 13 residues. The ends were cut back, 8 bases at V and 6 bases at J, with 16 bases in the middle. The V gene's germline CDR1 is MDHEN and CDR2 SYDVKM. The DNA for the CDR3 is TGTGCCAGCGGAAGGACAGTACCCCCTGAAGCTTTCTTT. Translated, it gives CASGRTVPPEAFF.

CDR3 DNA sequence: TGTGCCAGCAGCCCAATCGGGTATAATTCACCCCTCCACTTT. This sequence encodes CASSPIGYNSPLHF. The chain employs TRBV7-2 and TRBJ1-6; D gene unclear. The CDR3 runs 14 residues. CDR1 SGHTA and CDR2 FQGNSA come from the germline V gene. V was cut by 5 bases and J by 4 bases, with 9 bases left in between.

DNA of the CDR3: TGCGCCAGCAGCTTGTCGGGCCCATACAATGAGCAGTTCTTC. The encoded protein is CASSLSGPYNEQFF. This rearrangement joins TRBV5-1 to TRBJ2-1; D is ambiguous. Germline V gene sequence: CDR1 SGHRS, CDR2 YFSETQ. The CDR3 is 14 amino acids. The germline V and J ends were trimmed by 1 base and 4 bases, with 9 bases remaining between them.

The CDR3 region has the DNA TGTGCCAGCAGCCAAGGGCCAGCTACCTACGAGCAGTACTTC. Encoded protein: CASSQGPATYEQYF. The chain carries TRBV3-1 (or the pseudogene TRBV3-2) and TRBJ2-7, with D hard to call. This CDR3 is 14 amino acids long. Germline CDR1 is LGHDT and CDR2 is YNNKEL (reference sequence). The V end lost 1 base, the J end lost 2 bases, and 9 bases lay between the germline ends.

CDR3 residues: CASSYGFRDSGNTIYF. The CDR3 nucleotides are TGTGCCAGCAGTTACGGGTTTAGGGACTCTGGAAACACCATATATTTT. The gene calls are TRBV6-5 and TRBJ1-3, with D uncertain. This CDR3 has 16 amino acids. The V end was cut by 2 bases, the J end by 0 bases, with 11 bases between. Germline V gene data show CDR1 as MNHEY and CDR2 as SVGAGI.

The chain couples TRBV11-2 to TRBJ2-7; TRBD1 might be the D (6 bases). Germline V lookup: CDR1 SGHAT, CDR2 FQNNGV. This CDR3 is built from 17 residues. V shed 2 bases and J shed 4 bases, with 21 bases lying between them. The CDR3, as DNA: TGTGCCAGCAGCTTAAAGGACAGACAAGCTAACCTGTACGAGCAGTACTTC. Its translation: CASSLKDRQANLYEQYF.

The count of this clone is one. The rearrangement uses TRBV30 and TRBJ2-3; D is possibly TRBD2 (6 bases). Between the trimmed V and J ends, which lost 3 bases and 4 bases, there was a span of 8 bases. The CDR3 extends over 12 amino acids. CDR1 and CDR2 from the germline V gene are GTSNPN and SVGIG (reference sequence). The CDR3 protein is CAWSPGADTQYF. The CDR3 DNA follows: TGTGCCTGGAGCCCGGGGGCAGATACGCAGTATTTT.

The CDR3 loop is CASSLVRDTEAFF. The CDR3 DNA reads TGTGCCAGCAGCTTAGTCAGGGACACTGAAGCTTTCTTT. This sequence joins TRBV11-2 and TRBJ1-1; TRBD1 might be the D (5 bases). V lost 1 base and J 3 bases, leaving 6 bases between the germline ends. The germline V gene has CDR1 SGHAT and CDR2 FQNNGV. The CDR3 contains 13 residues.

The V gene is TRBV18, the J gene TRBJ2-2, with 8 bases identical to TRBD2. The V and J ends lost 5 bases and 2 bases, in that order; junction bases with no gene match: 10. The germline V gene has CDR1 KGHSH and CDR2 LQKENI. The CDR3 spans 17 residues. The CDR3 coding sequence is TGTGCCAGCTCAGAGATTCGGACTAGCTTTAACACCGGGGAGCTGTTTTTT. Amino acid sequence: CASSEIRTSFNTGELFF.

This clone was observed once. The chain has TRBV19 and TRBJ2-7; tentatively, D is TRBD1 or TRBD2 (7 bases each). This CDR3 has 14 residues. Germline CDR1 and CDR2: LNHDA and SQIVND (reference sequence). With 9 bases removed from V and 6 bases from J, the gap between germline ends came to 21 bases. This CDR3 reads CASGRTGTATEQYF. As DNA, the CDR3 is TGTGCCAGCGGGAGGACCGGGACAGCCACCGAGCAGTACTTC.

The chain is built from TRBV24-1 and TRBJ2-5; D ambiguous. This CDR3 has 12 residues. Per germline, CDR1 KGHDR and CDR2 SFDVKD. The ends were cut back, 1 base at V and 4 bases at J, with 3 bases in the middle. DNA for the CDR3: TGTGCCACCAGTGATTTTCGAGAGACCCAGTACTTC. It yields the protein CATSDFRETQYF.

The V and J genes are TRBV12-2 and TRBJ1-1. TRBV12-2 is shown as a pseudogene. This CDR3 region has 15 residues. The CDR3 bases are TGTGCAAGTCGCTTAGATAGGGCGGCTAACACTGAAGCTTTCTTT. It yields the protein CASRLDRAANTEAFF.

The chain carries TRBV9 and TRBJ1-2; weak D call: TRBD1 (6 bases). CDR1 and CDR2 from the germline V gene are SGDLS and YYNGEE. With 3 bases removed from V and 4 bases from J, the gap between germline ends came to 7 bases. The CDR3 is 12 amino acids. Written as DNA, the CDR3 is TGTGCCAGCAGCGCAGGGGCCTATGGCTACACCTTC. This translates into CASSAGAYGYTF.